The 7 T cell receptor beta chains reported below all come from one sample, sequenced in a study of blood T cell repertoires in COVID-19. TCRdb's table, derived via immunoSEQ multiplex PCR, lists solely in-frame clones and lacks some. Of nearly 55,000 clones listed, 70% to 90% are singletons. Sequenced input: peripheral blood. Receptors were obtained from a man in his 70s with active COVID-19.

The chain has TRBV7-8 and TRBJ1-6; TRBD1 agrees at 7 bases. From germline, CDR1 is SGHVS and CDR2 FQNEAQ. The CDR3 consists of 15 residues. J was trimmed by 4 bases and V by 1 base; bases with no gene match: 1. The CDR3 protein is CASSLEGQYNSPLHF. CDR3 nucleotides: TGTGCCAGCAGCTTAGAGGGACAGTATAATTCACCCCTCCACTTT.

This clone was seen a single time. This chain links TRBV29-1 with TRBJ1-2, with TRBD1 as a possible D gene (5 bases). The CDR3 has 15 amino acids. V gave up 2 bases and J gave up 4 bases, with 17 bases separating them. Germline CDR1 is SQVTM and CDR2 is ANQGSEA. The DNA of the CDR3 is TGCAGCGTTGAACCCGTTGCCCAGGGACTCTATGGCTACACCTTC. It specifies CSVEPVAQGLYGYTF. Combining the CDR3 with reference TRBV29-1 and TRBJ1-2 gives the whole variable domain SAVISQKPSRDICQRGTSLTIQCQVDSQVTMMFWYRQQPGQSLTLIATANQGSEATYESGFVIDKFPISRPNLTFSTLTVSNMSPEDSSIYLCSVEPVAQGLYGYTFGSGTRLTVV.

This sequence joins TRBV19 and TRBJ1-1; D might be TRBD1 (5 bases). The CDR3 spans 15 residues. The germline V gene encodes CDR1 LNHDA and CDR2 SQIVND (reference sequence). Trimming left V 7 bases short and J 4 bases short, with 19 bases between. The DNA for the CDR3 is TGTGCCAGTAAGTCCGGGGGAGGAGAACCCACTGAAGCTTTCTTT. It yields the protein CASKSGGGEPTEAFF.

This clone appeared a single time. CDR3 coding DNA: TGCGCCAGCAGCCAAGATTCAGGGGGCAGGAACACCGGGGAGCTGTTTTTT. The encoded protein is CASSQDSGGRNTGELFF. The chain links TRBV4-3 to TRBJ2-2; TRBD1 agrees at 8 bases. V lost 0 bases and J lost 1; bases outside the gene matches: 4. Germline-derived CDR1 and CDR2 are LGHNA and YSLEER. The CDR3 spans 17 residues.

A single count supports this clone. The rearrangement links TRBV27 to TRBJ1-2, with 9 bases matching TRBD1. Germline CDR1 MNHEY, CDR2 SMNVEV (reference sequence). V was clipped by 6 bases and J by 7 bases; unmatched bases: 6. The length of the CDR3 is 13 residues. CDR3 DNA sequence: TGTGCCAGCAGCGGGACAGGGTATGTTGGCTACACCTTC. Residues: CASSGTGYVGYTF.

The chain links TRBV21-1 to TRBJ2-7; the table assigns TRBD2, which was not confirmed against the DNA. TRBV21-1 is a documented pseudogene. This CDR3 is built from 17 residues. The CDR3 is CASSNGLAGGPPYEQYF. The CDR3 coding sequence is TGTGCCAGCAGCAACGGGCTAGCGGGGGGCCCCCCCTACGAGCAGTACTTC.

The rearrangement uses TRBV5-1 and TRBJ2-3; maybe TRBD2 (5 bases). CDR3 length equals 16 residues. Trimming removed 3 bases at V and 2 bases at J, with 16 bases between. Germline CDR1 is SGHRS and CDR2 is YFSETQ. CDR3 nucleotide sequence: TGCGCCAGCAGCTCCCAGCCGGGAATCCCCACAGATACGCAGTATTTT. Protein product: CASSSQPGIPTDTQYF. The whole variable domain, remainder taken from reference TRBV5-1 and TRBJ2-3, is KAGVTQTPRYLIKTRGQQVTLSCSPISGHRSVSWYQQTPGQGLQFLFEYFSETQRNKGNFPGRFSGRQFSNSRSEMNVSTLELGDSALYLCASSSQPGIPTDTQYFGPGTRLTVL.